This T cell receptor beta chain was recorded in a study of T cell responses to AZD1222 COVID-19 vaccine. Profiling relied on immunoSEQ multiplex PCR, and the TCRdb table lists in-frame clones only, not all of them. In the table there are 110,000 to 150,000 clones, about 92% of which are singletons. Findings of the study overall: Reportedly, nearly half of unique spike TCRs recognized epitopes outside B.1.351/B.1.1.7 mutations.

CDR1 and CDR2 (germline): LNHDA, SQIVND (reference sequence). Trimming removed 3 bases at V and 2 bases at J, with 10 bases between. This CDR3 comprises 14 residues. Comments on this clone: Its matching antigen is unknown.

Sequencing was performed on peripheral blood, taken on day 0 of AZD1222 vaccination. The TCR sequence derives from an adult in good health. V is TRBV19 and J is TRBJ1-1, with D unresolved. The CDR3 here is CASSIGFPNTEAFF. The CDR3 coding sequence is TGTGCCAGTAGTATTGGATTTCCAAACACTGAAGCTTTCTTT. The full variable domain, completed using reference TRBV19 and TRBJ1-1, is DGGITQSPKYLFRKEGQNVTLSCEQNLNHDAMYWYRQDPGQGLRLIYYSQIVNDFQKGDIAEGYSVSREKKESFPLTVTSAQKNPTAFYLCASSIGFPNTEAFFGQGTRLTVV.